The TCR beta chain described here comes from a study of cytomegalovirus exposure and HLA in healthy donors. The PCR contained 60 Vbeta and 13 Jbeta primers. TCRdb keeps only in-frame clones here, not all; method: immunoSEQ multiplex PCR. Of some 200,000 clones listed, over 70% are singletons. Germline lookup yields CDR1 LNHDA and CDR2 SQIVND (reference sequence). This CDR3 is 12 amino acids long. Deletions cut 5 bases from V and 0 bases from J, with 3 bases between. The TCR originated in a boy aged 2 to 10 in good health and CMV-seronegative. The sequencing input was PBMCs. The chain employs TRBV19 and TRBJ2-3; D unclear. The CDR3: CASSVSTDTQYF. The CDR3 DNA is TGTGCCAGTAGTGTAAGCACAGATACGCAGTATTTT.